Shown below are 3 T cell receptor beta chains from a single sample sequenced in a study of cytomegalovirus exposure and HLA in healthy donors. The PCR employed 60 Vbeta primers together with 13 Jbeta primers. TCRdb's table, derived via immunoSEQ multiplex PCR, lists solely in-frame clones and lacks some. The sample records over 150,000 clones, about three quarters being singletons. Sequencing used PBMCs. Receptors originate from a woman in her thirties or forties in good health and CMV-seronegative.

CDR3 nucleotides: TGTGCCAGCAGCTTAGTTATCGGGACAGGATTCAATATTCAGTACTTC. Its translation is CASSLVIGTGFNIQYF. This chain links TRBV11-3 with TRBJ2-4, with 8 nucleotides matching TRBD1. CDR3 size: 16 residues. The J segment lost 10 bases and the V segment lost 1 base, leaving 12 bases of the junction unmatched. CDR1 is SGHNT, CDR2 YENEEA, per germline. The entire variable domain, with the rest obtained from reference TRBV11-3 and TRBJ2-4, is as follows: EAGVVQSPRYKIIEKKQPVAFWCNPISGHNTLYWYLQNLGQGPELLIRYENEEAVDDSQLPKDRFSAERLKGVDSTLKIQPAELGDSAVYLCASSLVIGTGFNIQYFGAGTRLSVL.

This clone was seen just once. V usage is TRBV2 and J usage is TRBJ1-1; D unclear. CDR1 and CDR2 from the germline V gene are SNHLY and FYNNEI. The CDR3 contains 12 residues. Trimming removed 9 bases at V and 7 bases at J, with 15 bases between. The CDR3 region has the DNA TGTGCCAGTAGATATGCCGGGATTGAAGCTTTCTTT. Translated, it gives CASRYAGIEAFF.

The chain is built from TRBV2 and TRBJ2-1; a possible D gene is TRBD1 (5 bases). The germline gives CDR1 SNHLY, CDR2 FYNNEI. The CDR3 spans 13 residues. Trimming removed 4 bases from V and 9 bases from J, with 13 bases in between. The CDR3 sequence: CASSGLAGIEQFF. The DNA of the CDR3 is TGTGCCAGCAGTGGTCTCGCAGGGATTGAGCAGTTCTTC.